This is a list of T cell receptor beta chains from one sample in a study of response to subunit inactivated influenza vaccine. From the RT-PCR reads, TCRdb called clonotypes with MiXCR, one entry per CDR3 protein. There are some 570,000 distinct CDR3 sequences in the sample; about 10% occur only once, and more than 9.5% lies in the top ten. These same data were also listed under a study on T cells expressing NK-cell markers.

The sample in question was PBMCs from blood, obtained on the day of vaccination. These receptors all stem from a man aged 45-60 years who received an inactivated influenza vaccine. CDR3s include the opening cysteine and the closing phenylalanine or tryptophan. Clone size, where shown, is once, few, many, or a class for clones that have expanded.

clone_size: NA
j_call: TRBJ2-7
v_call: TRBV28
cdr3_aa: CASSGKEKYF

clone_size: many
j_call: TRBJ1-2
v_call: TRBV7-2
cdr3_aa: CASSITRLTYGYTF

clone_size: few
j_call: TRBJ2-7
v_call: TRBV20-1
cdr3_aa: CSARTGANPFASYEQYF

clone_size: many
j_call: TRBJ1-1
v_call: TRBV4-3
cdr3_aa: CASSQFPNTEAFF

clone_size: NA
j_call: TRBJ2-6
v_call: TRBV9
cdr3_aa: CASSVARNRETGANVLTF

clone_size: few
j_call: TRBJ2-5
v_call: TRBV4-2
cdr3_aa: CASSPRGEQETQYF

clone_size: many
j_call: TRBJ2-7
v_call: TRBV28
cdr3_aa: CASSFIRSGSYEQYF

clone_size: many
j_call: TRBJ2-5
v_call: TRBV5-1
cdr3_aa: CASSLGQGKWETQYF

clone_size: NA
j_call: TRBJ1-6
v_call: TRBV18
cdr3_aa: CASSPGQKVNSPLHF

clone_size: NA
j_call: TRBJ2-7
v_call: TRBV6-1
cdr3_aa: CASSSGTGPPEQYF

clone_size: few
j_call: TRBJ2-1
v_call: TRBV24-1
cdr3_aa: CATSDPGQGAYEQFF

clone_size: NA
j_call: TRBJ2-7
v_call: TRBV4-3
cdr3_aa: CASSQALSGTGSYEQYF

clone_size: few
j_call: TRBJ1-2
v_call: TRBV7-9
cdr3_aa: CASSLWQRGYTF

clone_size: NA
j_call: TRBJ2-3
v_call: TRBV6-2/TRBV6-3
cdr3_aa: CASSYHSRPRSTDTQYF

clone_size: NA
j_call: TRBJ2-1
v_call: TRBV7-3
cdr3_aa: CASSLRSRVGTSGSLNEQFF

clone_size: many
j_call: TRBJ1-1
v_call: TRBV7-8
cdr3_aa: CASSPVTEAFF

clone_size: NA
j_call: TRBJ1-2
v_call: TRBV12-3/TRBV12-4
cdr3_aa: CASSLAGLIYGYTF

clone_size: few
j_call: TRBJ2-1
v_call: TRBV20-1
cdr3_aa: CSARWDGTSSYNEQFF

clone_size: NA
j_call: TRBJ1-2
v_call: TRBV5-1
cdr3_aa: CASSLDDYGVYGYTF

clone_size: few
j_call: TRBJ2-1
v_call: TRBV20-1
cdr3_aa: CSARGTSGYFGEQFF

clone_size: few
j_call: TRBJ2-1
v_call: TRBV18
cdr3_aa: CASSPPSGRAQFF

clone_size: NA
j_call: TRBJ1-3
v_call: TRBV6-5
cdr3_aa: CASSSRGSGGNTIYF

clone_size: few
j_call: TRBJ2-7
v_call: TRBV9
cdr3_aa: CASSVVSDPSYEQYF

clone_size: NA
j_call: TRBJ2-7
v_call: TRBV20-1
cdr3_aa: CSARDPMDRRLAYEQYF

clone_size: few
j_call: TRBJ2-1
v_call: TRBV7-2
cdr3_aa: CASSLAGGFKHEQFF

clone_size: NA
j_call: TRBJ2-5
v_call: TRBV19
cdr3_aa: CASSIDGGETQYF

clone_size: NA
j_call: TRBJ2-4
v_call: TRBV4-3
cdr3_aa: CASSPGLQALAKNIQYF

clone_size: many
j_call: TRBJ2-2
v_call: TRBV12-3/TRBV12-4
cdr3_aa: CASSTGPGELFF

clone_size: many
j_call: TRBJ2-3
v_call: TRBV7-2
cdr3_aa: CASSRGLVTDTQYF

clone_size: few
j_call: TRBJ1-4
v_call: TRBV4-3
cdr3_aa: CASSPGMSIEKLFF

clone_size: few
j_call: TRBJ2-1
v_call: TRBV5-1
cdr3_aa: CASSLGDRVNEQFF